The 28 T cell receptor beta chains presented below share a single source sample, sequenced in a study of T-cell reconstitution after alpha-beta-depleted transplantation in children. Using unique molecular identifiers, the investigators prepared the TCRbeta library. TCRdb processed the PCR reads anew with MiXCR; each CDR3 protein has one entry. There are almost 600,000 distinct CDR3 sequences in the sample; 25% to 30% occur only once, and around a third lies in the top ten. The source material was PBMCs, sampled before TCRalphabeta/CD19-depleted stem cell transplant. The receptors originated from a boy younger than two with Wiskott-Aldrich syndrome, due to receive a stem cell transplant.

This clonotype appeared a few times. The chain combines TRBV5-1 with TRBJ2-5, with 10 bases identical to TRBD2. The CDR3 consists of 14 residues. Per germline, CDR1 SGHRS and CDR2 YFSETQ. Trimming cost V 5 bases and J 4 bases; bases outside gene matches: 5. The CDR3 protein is CASRAGGLGETQYF. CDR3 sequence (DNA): TGCGCCAGCAGAGCGGGAGGGCTTGGAGAGACCCAGTACTTC. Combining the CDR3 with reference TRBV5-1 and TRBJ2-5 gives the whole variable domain KAGVTQTPRYLIKTRGQQVTLSCSPISGHRSVSWYQQTPGQGLQFLFEYFSETQRNKGNFPGRFSGRQFSNSRSEMNVSTLELGDSALYLCASRAGGLGETQYFGPGTRLLVL.

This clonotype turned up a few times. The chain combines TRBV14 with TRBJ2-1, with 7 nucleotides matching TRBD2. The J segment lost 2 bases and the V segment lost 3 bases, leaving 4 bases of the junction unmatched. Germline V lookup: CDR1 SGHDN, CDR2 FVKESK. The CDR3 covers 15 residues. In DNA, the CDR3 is TGTGCCAGCAGCCAGACTAGCTTCACCTACAATGAGCAGTTCTTC. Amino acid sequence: CASSQTSFTYNEQFF.

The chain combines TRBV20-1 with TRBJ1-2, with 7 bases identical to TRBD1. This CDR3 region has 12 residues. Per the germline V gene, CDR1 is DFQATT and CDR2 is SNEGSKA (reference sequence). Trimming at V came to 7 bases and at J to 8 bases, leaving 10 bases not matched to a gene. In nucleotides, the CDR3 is TGCAGTGTTAAGGGGGCAGGGGGGGGCTACACCTTC. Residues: CSVKGAGGGYTF.

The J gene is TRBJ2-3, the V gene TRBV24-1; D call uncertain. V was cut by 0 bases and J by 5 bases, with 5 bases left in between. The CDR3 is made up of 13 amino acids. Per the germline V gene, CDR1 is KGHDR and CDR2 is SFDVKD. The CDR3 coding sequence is TGTGCCACCAGTGATTTGCCGGGAGATACGCAGTATTTT. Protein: CATSDLPGDTQYF.

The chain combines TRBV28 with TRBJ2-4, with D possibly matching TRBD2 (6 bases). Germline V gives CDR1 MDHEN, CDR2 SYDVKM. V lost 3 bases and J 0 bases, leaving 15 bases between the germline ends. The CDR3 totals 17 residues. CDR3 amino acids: CASSFLVPGLAKNIQYF. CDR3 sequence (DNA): TGTGCCAGCAGTTTCCTAGTTCCGGGACTAGCCAAAAACATTCAGTACTTC.

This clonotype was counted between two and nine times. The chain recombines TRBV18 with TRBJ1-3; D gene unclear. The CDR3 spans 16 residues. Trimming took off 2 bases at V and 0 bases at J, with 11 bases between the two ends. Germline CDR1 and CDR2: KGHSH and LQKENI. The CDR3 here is CASSPSTVFSGNTIYF. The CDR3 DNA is TGTGCCAGCTCACCATCTACAGTATTCTCTGGAAACACCATATATTTT.

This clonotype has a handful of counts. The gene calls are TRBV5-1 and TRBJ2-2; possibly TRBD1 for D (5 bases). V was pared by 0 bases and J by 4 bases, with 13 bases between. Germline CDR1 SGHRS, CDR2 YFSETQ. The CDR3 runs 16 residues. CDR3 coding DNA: TGCGCCAGCAGCTTGGCAAGGGGTTCAGGCACCGGGGAGCTGTTTTTT. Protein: CASSLARGSGTGELFF.

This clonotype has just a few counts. This CDR3 reads CASSLLPSQETQYF. For the CDR3, the DNA is TGTGCCAGCAGTTTATTACCCAGCCAAGAGACCCAGTACTTC. The chain employs TRBV27 and TRBJ2-5; D not resolved. V was cut by 1 base and J by 1 base, with 7 bases left in between. CDR1 and CDR2 from the germline V gene are MNHEY and SMNVEV (reference sequence). This CDR3 is 14 amino acids long.

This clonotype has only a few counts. Written as DNA, the CDR3 is TGCAGTGCTAGAGATAACAAAGGACTAGCGGGAGGGCCATGGCGGGCCGGGGAGCTGTTTTTT. Its protein is CSARDNKGLAGGPWRAGELFF. V is TRBV20-1 and J is TRBJ2-2; TRBD2 matches at 15 bases. Germline values: CDR1 DFQATT, CDR2 SNEGSKA (reference sequence). The ends lost 0 bases at V and 6 bases at J; junction bases unmatched: 17. The CDR3 runs 21 residues.

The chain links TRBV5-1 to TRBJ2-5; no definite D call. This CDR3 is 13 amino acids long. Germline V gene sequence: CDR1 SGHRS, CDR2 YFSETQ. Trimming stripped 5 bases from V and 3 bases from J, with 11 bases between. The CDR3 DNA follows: TGCGCCAGCAGAACGGACCCAGAAGAGACCCAGTACTTC. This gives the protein CASRTDPEETQYF.

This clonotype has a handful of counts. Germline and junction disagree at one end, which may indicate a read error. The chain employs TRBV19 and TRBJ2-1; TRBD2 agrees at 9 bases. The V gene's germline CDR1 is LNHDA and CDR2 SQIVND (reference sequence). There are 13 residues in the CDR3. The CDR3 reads CASKGRRAGGLLF. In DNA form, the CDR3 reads TGTGCCAGTAAAGGCAGAAGAGCGGGAGGCCTTTTATTC.

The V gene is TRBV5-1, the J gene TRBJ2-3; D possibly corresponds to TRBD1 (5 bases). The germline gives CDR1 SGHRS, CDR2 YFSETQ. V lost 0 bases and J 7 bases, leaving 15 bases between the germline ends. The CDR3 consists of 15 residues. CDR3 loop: CASSLAPDKGHTQYF. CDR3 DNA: TGCGCCAGCAGCTTGGCCCCCGACAAGGGGCATACGCAGTATTTT.

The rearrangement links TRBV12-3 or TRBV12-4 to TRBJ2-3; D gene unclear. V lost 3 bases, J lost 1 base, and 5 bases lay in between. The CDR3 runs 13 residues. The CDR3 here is CASSLLRTDTQYF. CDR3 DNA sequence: TGTGCCAGCAGTTTGCTTCGCACAGATACGCAGTATTTT.

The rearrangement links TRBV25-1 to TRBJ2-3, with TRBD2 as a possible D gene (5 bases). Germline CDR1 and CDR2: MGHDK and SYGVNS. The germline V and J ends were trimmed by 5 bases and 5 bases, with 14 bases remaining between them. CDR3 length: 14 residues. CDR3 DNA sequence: TGTGCCAGCAGTCGGGGAATTAGTCGAGATACGCAGTATTTT. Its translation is CASSRGISRDTQYF.

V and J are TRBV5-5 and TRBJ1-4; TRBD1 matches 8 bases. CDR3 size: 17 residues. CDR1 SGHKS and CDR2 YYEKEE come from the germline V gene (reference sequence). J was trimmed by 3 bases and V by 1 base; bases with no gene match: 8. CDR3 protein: CASSLFPDRDSNEKLFF. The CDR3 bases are TGTGCCAGCAGCTTGTTTCCGGACAGGGACTCTAATGAAAAACTGTTTTTT.

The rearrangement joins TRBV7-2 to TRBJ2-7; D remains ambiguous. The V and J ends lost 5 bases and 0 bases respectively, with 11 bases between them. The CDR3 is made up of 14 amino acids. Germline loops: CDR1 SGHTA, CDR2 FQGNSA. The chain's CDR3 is CASSGRLSSYEQYF. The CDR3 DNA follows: TGTGCCAGCAGCGGACGGTTGAGCTCCTACGAGCAGTACTTC.

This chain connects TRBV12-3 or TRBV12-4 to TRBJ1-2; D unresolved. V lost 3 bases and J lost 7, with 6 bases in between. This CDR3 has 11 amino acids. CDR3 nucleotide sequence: TGTGCCAGCAGTTTGAGGTCTGGCTACACCTTC. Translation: CASSLRSGYTF.

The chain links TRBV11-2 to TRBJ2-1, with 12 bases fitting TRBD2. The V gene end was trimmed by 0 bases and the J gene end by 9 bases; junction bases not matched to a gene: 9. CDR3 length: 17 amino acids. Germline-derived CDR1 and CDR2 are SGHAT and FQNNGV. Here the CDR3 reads CASSLDTTSGRGGEQFF. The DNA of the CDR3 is TGTGCCAGCAGCTTAGATACGACTAGCGGGAGAGGGGGTGAGCAGTTCTTC.

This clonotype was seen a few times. CDR3 bases: TGCGCCAGCAGCTTCCCTAGCGGGAGCTTCTACAATGAGCAGTTCTTC. Translated, it gives CASSFPSGSFYNEQFF. V gene TRBV5-1 combines with J gene TRBJ2-1; 10 bases are a match to TRBD2. The CDR3 loop spans 16 amino acids. Germline assignment: CDR1 SGHRS and CDR2 YFSETQ. The V and J ends lost 2 bases and 3 bases, in that order; junction bases with no gene match: 5. Full variable domain (rest looked up from reference TRBV5-1 and TRBJ2-1): KAGVTQTPRYLIKTRGQQVTLSCSPISGHRSVSWYQQTPGQGLQFLFEYFSETQRNKGNFPGRFSGRQFSNSRSEMNVSTLELGDSALYLCASSFPSGSFYNEQFFGPGTRLTVL.

CDR3 residues: CASSQDLKNTEAFF. CDR3 DNA: TGTGCCAGCAGCCAAGATCTAAAGAACACTGAAGCTTTCTTT. The chain employs TRBV14 and TRBJ1-1, with no clear D. Per the germline V gene, CDR1 is SGHDN and CDR2 is FVKESK. The germline V and J ends were trimmed by 0 bases and 1 base, with 6 bases remaining between them. The CDR3 has 14 residues. The full variable domain, its missing parts supplied by reference TRBV14 and TRBJ1-1, is EAGVTQFPSHSVIEKGQTVTLRCDPISGHDNLYWYRRVMGKEIKFLLHFVKESKQDESGMPNNRFLAERTGGTYSTLKVQPAELEDSGVYFCASSQDLKNTEAFFGQGTRLTVV.

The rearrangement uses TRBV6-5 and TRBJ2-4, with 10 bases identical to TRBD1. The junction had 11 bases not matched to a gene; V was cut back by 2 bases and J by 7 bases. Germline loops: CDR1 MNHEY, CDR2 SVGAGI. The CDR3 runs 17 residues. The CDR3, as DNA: TGTGCCAGCAGTTACGGGGGGACAGGGGTAGATATTAACATTCAGTACTTC. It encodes CASSYGGTGVDINIQYF.

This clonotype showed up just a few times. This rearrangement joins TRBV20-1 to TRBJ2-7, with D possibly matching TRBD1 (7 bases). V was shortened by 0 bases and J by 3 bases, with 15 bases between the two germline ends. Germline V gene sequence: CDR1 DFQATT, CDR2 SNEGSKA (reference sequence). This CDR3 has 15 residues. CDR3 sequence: CSARDQGTAGYEQYF. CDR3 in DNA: TGCAGTGCTAGAGATCAGGGGACAGCGGGCTACGAGCAGTACTTC.

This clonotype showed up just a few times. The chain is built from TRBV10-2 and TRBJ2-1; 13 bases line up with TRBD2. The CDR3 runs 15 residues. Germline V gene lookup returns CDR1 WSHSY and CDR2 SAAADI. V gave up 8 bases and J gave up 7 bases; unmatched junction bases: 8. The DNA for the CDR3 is TGCGCCAGCTACCGGACTAGCGGGAGTCGGAATGAGCAGTTCTTC. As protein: CASYRTSGSRNEQFF.

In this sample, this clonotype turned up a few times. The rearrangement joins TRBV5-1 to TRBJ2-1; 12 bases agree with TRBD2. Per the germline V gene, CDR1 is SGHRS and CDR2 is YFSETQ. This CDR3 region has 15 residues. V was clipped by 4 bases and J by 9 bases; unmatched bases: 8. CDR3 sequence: CASSIPSGRAPEQFF. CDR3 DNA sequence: TGCGCCAGCAGCATTCCTAGCGGGAGGGCCCCTGAGCAGTTCTTC.

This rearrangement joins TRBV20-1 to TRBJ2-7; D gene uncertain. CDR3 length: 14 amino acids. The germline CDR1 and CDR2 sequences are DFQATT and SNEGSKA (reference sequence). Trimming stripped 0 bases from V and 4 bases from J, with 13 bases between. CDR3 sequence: CSARDRRLGYEQYF. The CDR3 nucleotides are TGCAGTGCTAGAGATCGGAGACTTGGATACGAGCAGTACTTC.

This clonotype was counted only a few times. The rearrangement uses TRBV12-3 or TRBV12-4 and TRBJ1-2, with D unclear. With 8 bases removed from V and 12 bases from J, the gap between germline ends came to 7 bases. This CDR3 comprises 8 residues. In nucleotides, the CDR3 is TGTGCCAGCGGGTCTAACACCTTC. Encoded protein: CASGSNTF.

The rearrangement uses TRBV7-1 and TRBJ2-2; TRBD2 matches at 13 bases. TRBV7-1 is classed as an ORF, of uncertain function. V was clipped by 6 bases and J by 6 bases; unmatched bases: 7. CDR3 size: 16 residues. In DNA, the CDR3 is TGTGCCAGCAGATACGGTGGACTAGCGGGAGCCGGGGAGCTGTTTTTT. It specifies CASRYGGLAGAGELFF.

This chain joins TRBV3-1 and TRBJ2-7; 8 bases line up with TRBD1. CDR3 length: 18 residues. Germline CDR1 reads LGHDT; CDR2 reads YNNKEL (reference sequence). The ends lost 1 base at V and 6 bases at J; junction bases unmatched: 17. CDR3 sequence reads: CASSQGGAGGTRTGEQYF. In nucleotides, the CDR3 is TGTGCCAGCAGCCAAGGCGGAGCAGGGGGCACCCGTACGGGCGAGCAGTACTTC.